This T cell receptor (beta chain) was captured by sequencing in a study of shared clonotypes between healthy human individuals (dated by TCRdb to the early 2020s). The study in broad terms: A couple of women and a few men aged 18 to 49 years were included in the cohort. Between about 0.94 and 10 billion PBMCs per donor were obtained by leukapheresis. Libraries were prepared and TCR repertoires were sequenced by different laboratories using diverse techniques, in order to increase sequencing depth and limit assay-specific biases. For each donor, CD4 naive and CD4 memory were each given three plates, CD8 naive was given two plates, and CD8 memory was given one plate. To estimate repertoire size and how much clonotype sharing occurs between individuals, the study deeply sequenced the blood TCR repertoires of 4 to 6 healthy adults. The study at large found these results: Naive subsets generally had larger estimated clonotype richness than memory subsets. Only blood was sampled, and tissue TCR repertoires likely differ from those in blood. About 5% of naive CD4, 3.5% of naive CD8, about 2.4% of memory CD4, and 0.4% of memory CD8 clonotypes were shared across a few donors. Compared with non-shared clonotypes, clonotypes shared by all four sorted-subset donors had higher generation probabilities. Pairwise subsampling led to the expectation that sequencing depth would affect the degree of clonotype sharing among donors. Incomplete sequencing was indicated by rarefaction of sorted-subset datasets, despite the large sequencing depth. The genetic and exposure-history diversity represented was limited by the small number of donors.

The donors were healthy, HIV-negative adults who had no recently reported acute infections or vaccinations. Every donor was a Caucasian adult living in Nashville, Tennessee, USA. CD4+ T cells were enriched through magnetic negative selection, after which naive cells were positively selected on CD45RA and the remaining negative fraction served as the memory subset. Blood was obtained by leukapheresis, after which PBMCs were separated by Ficoll-Histopaque density gradient centrifugation and cryopreserved in liquid nitrogen vapor phase. Analytical flow cytometry was used to check the purity and quantity of each magnetically sorted T cell population. Each sorted fraction had its genomic DNA isolated and then quantified by UV absorbance on a Nanodrop 2000c. Including the terminal cysteine and phenylalanine, the CDR3 comprises 18 residues. CDR3 DNA only is kept here, 54 bases in frame from base 1. Using the deep immunoSEQ assay, TCR CDR3 regions were amplified from genomic DNA by multiplex PCR. Extracted genomic DNA from each cell subset was distributed evenly across all wells of several immunoSEQ 96-well plates, and each plate was treated as a replicate. Each replicate PCR for sorted subsets received about 180 ng genomic DNA, equal to roughly 29,000 T cell genomes. Purified libraries were quantified with a Qubit 3.0 fluorometer, sized on a Bioanalyzer 2100, and re-quantified with the KAPA Library Quantification kit. A separate single-read 150-cycle Illumina NextSeq 550 flow cell was used to sequence each immunoSEQ 96-well plate. Per the original workflow: The immunoSEQ output contained only junctional sequences without quality scores, so filtering could not match that applied to full-length reads. Sequences were annotated with PyIR, a Python wrapper for IgBLAST v1.9, and V/J genes and CDR3 were assigned using IMGT germline references. Reads with weak V/J assignments (E-value above 1e-6), missing CDR3, stop codons, out-of-frame junctions, or ambiguous translated residues were removed. V3J clonotypes were defined as sequences sharing the same inferred V gene, J gene, and CDR3 amino acid sequence. To compute the percentage overlap between repertoires, the number of shared unique clonotypes was divided by the size of the smaller repertoire. Repertoire richness was assessed with RTK rarefaction, the Chao1 estimator, and Recon v2.1 estimates of unobserved clonotypes. Generation probabilities for all TCRbeta clonotypes obtained by the gDNA method from a few donors were computed using OLGA. The immuneACCESS repertoire file appears here via TCRdb, limited to in-frame rearrangements. These files lack a portion of the clones; in checked studies, under half of the deficit traces to unresolved V genes, and the cause of the others is not known. The V and J calls and clone size were taken over from that table, and D and trimming were inferred from the DNA. For this sample the table gives about 1 million clones, of which 70% to 80% were detected only once. Together, the top ten hold over 1.3% of the sample.

Remarks on this clone: Its antigen is currently not known. No quality values exist for individual bases; no much larger clone is one base distant.

Here the chain combines TRBV21-1 and TRBJ1-2; TRBD1 is the table's D call, not checked against the DNA. TRBV21-1 is a recognized pseudogene. The sequence derives from a man aged 18 to 29 in good health. The sample comprised memory CD4+ T cells sorted from blood. The intended sense of this specimen's cell subset or site label: CD45RA-negative fraction. DNA sequence: TGTGCCAGCAGCAAAGACCCTAGATGGGGCCCTCACGTCTATGGCTACACCTTC. Translated, this gives CASSKDPRWGPHVYGYTF.